These 7 T cell receptor beta chains originate from one sample sequenced in a study of OX40 agonist ivuxolimab in advanced cancers. Clones were read by immunoSEQ multiplex PCR, and TCRdb kept only the in-frame ones, dropping some. The sample carries tens of thousands of clones, approximately 85% recorded once. Sequencing was performed on CD4+ or CD8+ T cells sorted from blood, taken in a trial of the OX40 agonist ivuxolimab. The receptors were sampled from an adult with an advanced solid tumor such as melanoma, head and neck, liver or kidney cancer.

V usage is TRBV6-5 and J usage is TRBJ1-2; 9 nucleotides agree with TRBD1. The V and J ends lost 6 bases and 4 bases, in that order; junction bases with no gene match: 9. The germline V gene encodes CDR1 MNHEY and CDR2 SVGAGI. There are 15 residues in the CDR3. In DNA, the CDR3 is TGTGCCAGCAGGCGAAACAGGGGGCTCGGCTATGGCTACACCTTC. Amino acids: CASRRNRGLGYGYTF.

V usage is TRBV27 and J usage is TRBJ2-7; 7 nucleotides align to TRBD1. J gave up 1 base and V 5 bases, and 8 bases lay outside the gene matches. CDR1 MNHEY and CDR2 SMNVEV come from the germline V gene (reference sequence). CDR3 length equals 15 residues. As DNA, the CDR3 is TGTGCCAGCAGTCCCCGGGACAGAAATTCCTACGAGCAGTACTTC. It codes for CASSPRDRNSYEQYF.

V gene TRBV10-2 combines with J gene TRBJ1-2, with D uncertain. V lost 6 bases, J lost 6 bases, and 20 bases lay in between. Germline CDR1 is WSHSY and CDR2 is SAAADI. This CDR3 comprises 15 residues. CDR3 sequence reads: CASSRTGPSLDGYTF. As DNA, the CDR3 is TGCGCCAGCAGCCGAACCGGGCCTTCTCTTGATGGCTACACCTTC.

This chain joins TRBV23-1 and TRBJ1-2, with D unresolved. TRBV23-1 is recorded as an ORF, its role being uncertain. V shed 4 bases and J shed 5 bases, with 11 bases lying between them. The CDR3 spans 13 residues. The CDR3: CASSLEIKYGYTF. The CDR3, as DNA: TGCGCCAGCAGTCTAGAGATTAAGTATGGCTACACCTTC.

Turning to this clone: Other DNA sequences within the sample encode an identical CDR3. The genes are TRBV7-8 and TRBJ1-2, with 9 bases identical to TRBD1. CDR1 is SGHVS and CDR2 is FQNEAQ in the germline V gene. The CDR3 is 13 residues long. The J segment lost 5 bases and the V segment lost 5 bases, leaving 3 bases of the junction unmatched. The CDR3 spells CASSLDRGYGYTF. In DNA, the CDR3 is TGTGCCAGCAGCCTCGACAGGGGGTATGGCTACACCTTC.

The chain combines TRBV5-5 with TRBJ1-2; D remains ambiguous. The CDR3 has 13 amino acids. Germline loops: CDR1 SGHKS, CDR2 YYEKEE (reference sequence). Trimming removed 1 base from V and 8 bases from J, with 12 bases in between. CDR3 residues: CASSLSQLPGYTF. The CDR3 DNA follows: TGTGCCAGCAGCTTGTCTCAACTTCCAGGCTACACCTTC.

The chain recombines TRBV6-1 with TRBJ2-5; 9 bases agree with TRBD1. The ends lost 8 bases at V and 4 bases at J; junction bases unmatched: 5. Germline loops: CDR1 MNHNS, CDR2 SASEGT. This CDR3 has 13 amino acids. The CDR3 coding sequence is TGTGCCAGCGAAACAGGGGGCGGAGAGACCCAGTACTTC. Its translation: CASETGGGETQYF.